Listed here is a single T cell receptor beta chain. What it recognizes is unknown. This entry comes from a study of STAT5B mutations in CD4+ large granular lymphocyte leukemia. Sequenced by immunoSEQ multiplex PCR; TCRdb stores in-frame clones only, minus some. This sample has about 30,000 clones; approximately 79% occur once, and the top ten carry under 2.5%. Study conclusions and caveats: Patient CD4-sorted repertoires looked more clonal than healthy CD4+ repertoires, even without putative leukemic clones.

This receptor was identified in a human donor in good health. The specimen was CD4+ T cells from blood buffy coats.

CDR3 residues: CASSSDGGAVGELFF. The DNA of the CDR3 is TGTGCCAGCAGCTCAGATGGGGGAGCTGTTGGGGAGCTGTTTTTT. The rearrangement uses TRBV7-2 and TRBJ2-2, with D possibly called TRBD1 or TRBD2 (5 bases each). The CDR3 sequence is 15 residues long. Deletions cut 4 bases from V and 8 bases from J, with 17 bases between. Germline CDR1 is SGHTA and CDR2 is FQGNSA.